This T cell receptor (beta chain) was sequenced in a study of control samples from healthy donors and cancer patients. V was shortened by 3 bases and J by 3 bases, with 12 bases between the two germline ends. This CDR3 region has 15 residues. Germline lookup yields CDR1 SGHAT and CDR2 FQNNGV. Profiling relied on immunoSEQ multiplex PCR, and the TCRdb table lists in-frame clones only, not all of them. The repertoire consists of 150,000 or so clones, with 93% occurring once and the leading ten covering 2% to 2.5%. This TCR came from a man between 45 and 60 years old in good health. The sequencing sample was made of blood. This sequence joins TRBV11-2 and TRBJ2-1, with D maybe TRBD1 (7 bases). CDR3 amino acids: CASSLEGTDYNEQFF. CDR3 DNA sequence: TGTGCCAGCAGCTTGGAGGGGACAGACTACAATGAGCAGTTCTTC.